This TCR beta chain was obtained from a study of graft-versus-host responses after intestinal transplantation. Findings of the study overall: Ileal or blood samples showed some GvH clones first, and such clones were also found in recipient marrow.

Using immunoSEQ multiplex PCR, the repertoire was profiled, and TCRdb retains in-frame clones only, with some absent. Of about 130,000 clones listed, over 90% were seen once; the top ten hold about 0.2%. Turning to this clone: Its specificity is not known. The sample holds other DNA sequences that translate to the same CDR3.

Germline V CDR1 and CDR2: ENHRY, SYGVKD. Trimming took 0 bases from V and 3 from J, leaving 6 bases between them. The CDR3 is 13 amino acids. The chain links TRBV10-3 to TRBJ2-7; the D gene is possibly TRBD1 (5 bases). The sequence came from a human donor who received an intestinal transplant. The material sequenced was unstimulated CD4+ T cells sorted from spleen or lymph node cells, taken before intestinal transplant. The CDR3 DNA is TGTGCCATCAGTGAGTCAACAGGCTACGAGCAGTACTTC. The encoded protein is CAISESTGYEQYF.